This is a list of T cell receptor beta chains from one sample in a study of CD8+ T cells in alopecia areata. Clones were sequenced by immunoSEQ multiplex PCR, and TCRdb holds only the in-frame ones, with some missing. The sample carries roughly 250,000 clones, roughly 60% recorded once. Source: CD4+ T cells sorted from blood, taken at roughly week 53, from a patient treated with tofacitinib. These receptors came from a human donor with alopecia areata. Both conserved end residues are part of each CDR3. D genes are given only for firm matches. The size of a clone is reported for some rows only, either as once, few or many, or as a class for expanded clones.

j_gene,v_gene,abundance,d_gene,CDR3nt,CDR3aa
TRBJ2-7,TRBV4-1,NA,NA,TGCGCCAGCAGCTTCGACCTGTTCTACGAGCAGTACTTC,CASSFDLFYEQYF
TRBJ2-3,TRBV5-6,few,TRBD2,TGTGCCAGCGGACTAGCGGCTAGCACAGATACGCAGTATTTT,CASGLAASTDTQYF
TRBJ2-7,TRBV25-1,NA,NA,TGTGCCAGCAGTGACGGTTACAGCGAGCAGTACTTC,CASSDGYSEQYF
TRBJ2-3,TRBV15,NA,TRBD1,TGTGCCACCAGCAGAGATTTGGACAGGGGGACTTTTAGGTCTTTT,CATSRDLDRGTFRSF
TRBJ2-3,TRBV30,NA,TRBD2,TGTGCCTGGAGCCAGGGCTCGGGGGGGGCCGAGGATACGCAGTATTTT,CAWSQGSGGAEDTQYF
TRBJ2-1,TRBV5-1,NA,TRBD1,TGCGCCAGCAGCCTACCGGGACAGTACAATGAGCAGTTCTTC,CASSLPGQYNEQFF
TRBJ2-1,TRBV4-1,few,NA,TGCGCCAGCAGCCCGCGGGTTATTAGGGGGAATGAGCAGTTCTTC,CASSPRVIRGNEQFF
TRBJ1-4,TRBV2,NA,NA,TGTGCCAGCGGGACCAGGGATGGCGAAAAACTGTTTTTT,CASGTRDGEKLFF
TRBJ2-1,TRBV7-9,NA,NA,TGTGCCAGCAGCTTAGCCGCGACTAACCGAAGGGGGGAGTTCTTC,CASSLAATNRRGEFF
TRBJ1-2,TRBV5-6,NA,NA,TGTGCCAGCAGTGGCACAGCATTCAACTATGGCTACACCTTC,CASSGTAFNYGYTF
TRBJ1-1,TRBV29-1,once,NA,TGCAGCGTTGAAGGGGGGAACACTGAAGCTTTCTTT,CSVEGGNTEAFF
TRBJ2-1,TRBV9,NA,NA,TGTGCCAGCAGCGTAGCAGGCCAAAGGGGATACAATGAGCAGTTCTTC,CASSVAGQRGYNEQFF
TRBJ2-5,TRBV7-8,few,NA,TGTGCCAGCAGCTTAGTAGGGGATAGAAGGGAGACCCAGTACTTC,CASSLVGDRRETQYF
TRBJ2-3,TRBV20-1,NA,NA,TGCAGTGCTAGGGCAGGGGATACGCAGTATTTT,CSARAGDTQYF
TRBJ2-5,TRBV29-1,NA,TRBD2,TGCAGCGTTGAAGATCGGGGGGAAGAGACCCAGTACTTC,CSVEDRGEETQYF
TRBJ2-5,TRBV7-9,few,NA,TGTGCCAGCAGCTTGTGGGGAGCGCAAGAGACCCAGTACTTC,CASSLWGAQETQYF